This T cell receptor (beta chain) is from a study of blood T cell repertoires in COVID-19. The method was immunoSEQ multiplex PCR; TCRdb's version includes in-frame clones alone and lacks a portion of them. This sample has about 220,000 clones; roughly 88% occur once, and the top ten carry over 3%. The V and J ends lost 0 bases and 1 base respectively, with 7 bases between them. Germline CDR1 reads SGHNT; CDR2 reads YYREEE (reference sequence). This CDR3 has 14 residues. The sequenced material came from PBMCs or T cells enriched from blood (not recorded which). The receptor was isolated from a woman between 35 and 50 years old with acute COVID-19. This chain uses TRBV5-4 with TRBJ1-1; possibly TRBD1 for D (6 bases). The CDR3 DNA reads as TGTGCCAGCAGCTTGGGCAGGGGGAACACTGAAGCTTTCTTT. Residues: CASSLGRGNTEAFF.